Sequencing of this T cell receptor (beta chain) was carried out in a study of blood T cell repertoires in COVID-19. The protocol was immunoSEQ multiplex PCR, while the TCRdb copy is restricted to in-frame clones and leaves out a portion. In the table there are approximately 280,000 clones, around 85% of which are singletons. The material sequenced was PBMCs or T cells enriched from blood (not recorded which). This TCR was sampled from a woman aged 45-59 years who had recovered from COVID-19.

This CDR3 is CATSDSPTSGRGNEQFF. The CDR3 nucleotides read TGTGCCACCAGTGATTCCCCAACTAGCGGGAGAGGAAATGAGCAGTTCTTC. The chain couples TRBV24-1 to TRBJ2-1; 11 nucleotides align to TRBD2. V lost 2 bases and J lost 7; bases outside the gene matches: 9. Per germline, CDR1 KGHDR and CDR2 SFDVKD. The CDR3 consists of 17 residues.